This T cell receptor beta chain was recorded in a study of cytomegalovirus exposure and HLA in healthy donors. Overall study findings and caveats: A further, later analysis showed that HLA-associated TCR beta chains (compared with equally common others) were more clonally expanded. Most subjects' HLA-A and HLA-B alleles were reportedly predicted from TCR beta sequences.

V was trimmed by 3 bases and J by 2 bases, leaving 8 bases between them. Germline V gene data show CDR1 as SNHLY and CDR2 as FYNNEI. The CDR3 is made up of 15 amino acids. PCR was performed using 60 Vbeta and 13 Jbeta primers. The assay was immunoSEQ multiplex PCR, and TCRdb's table has in-frame clones only and misses some. Of approximately 180,000 clones listed, around 81% are singletons. This clone was found a few times. What it binds is unknown. Sequenced: PBMCs. This TCR came from a woman under 30 in good health and CMV-seropositive. The chain couples TRBV2 to TRBJ2-6, with D tentatively TRBD2 (5 bases). The CDR3 nucleotides are TGTGCCAGCAGTGAGCTCGGGGCTGGGGCCAACGTCCTGACTTTC. This codes for CASSELGAGANVLTF.